A selection of T cell receptor beta chains follows, all from one sample in a study of human CD8 memory T cell subsets. TCRdb re-called the 5' RACE reads and gives one entry per CDR3 protein, without DNA. The sample totals around 6,500 distinct CDR3 sequences. Material: CD8+ T cells from PBMCs. The receptors were sampled from a human donor in good health. Each CDR3 is given with its conserved first and last residue. The listing skips clone size in some rows; elsewhere it reads once, few, many or a size class.

abundance: NA; j_gene: TRBJ2-2; v_gene: TRBV3-1; CDR3aa: CASSLGPFTGELFF
abundance: NA; j_gene: TRBJ2-7; v_gene: TRBV13; CDR3aa: CASSSKVFPWGEQYF
abundance: medium-sized; j_gene: TRBJ1-5; v_gene: TRBV7-9; CDR3aa: CASSGAPGSNQPQHF
abundance: NA; j_gene: TRBJ2-5; v_gene: TRBV5-1; CDR3aa: CASGLDRSLETQYF
abundance: NA; j_gene: TRBJ2-1; v_gene: TRBV7-9; CDR3aa: CASSPTVASGTHTYNEQFF
abundance: NA; j_gene: TRBJ1-3; v_gene: TRBV14; CDR3aa: CASSQERGRGAAGNTIYF
abundance: NA; j_gene: TRBJ1-1; v_gene: TRBV20-1; CDR3aa: CSARTTEGPEAFF
abundance: medium-sized; j_gene: TRBJ2-3; v_gene: TRBV7-9; CDR3aa: CASSLIVLLDGRPQDTQYF
abundance: large; j_gene: TRBJ1-4; v_gene: TRBV2; CDR3aa: CASSRGATNEKLFF
abundance: medium-sized; j_gene: TRBJ2-7; v_gene: TRBV6-2/TRBV6-3; CDR3aa: CASSRTGPSYEQYF
abundance: NA; j_gene: TRBJ2-3; v_gene: TRBV6-5; CDR3aa: CASSRQGGTDTQYF
abundance: medium-sized; j_gene: TRBJ2-7; v_gene: TRBV28; CDR3aa: CASSLPLMGYEQYF
abundance: NA; j_gene: TRBJ2-2; v_gene: TRBV7-6; CDR3aa: CASSLRPDHTGELFF
abundance: medium-sized; j_gene: TRBJ1-6; v_gene: TRBV21-1; CDR3aa: CASSKGSGNSPLHF
abundance: NA; j_gene: TRBJ2-1; v_gene: TRBV30; CDR3aa: CAWSERETGEQFF
abundance: NA; j_gene: TRBJ2-7; v_gene: TRBV29-1; CDR3aa: CSVADAAYEQYF
abundance: medium-sized; j_gene: TRBJ1-2; v_gene: TRBV2; CDR3aa: CASSAVGQSRYGYTF
abundance: large; j_gene: TRBJ2-7; v_gene: TRBV7-2; CDR3aa: CASSYRDRYEQYF
abundance: NA; j_gene: TRBJ2-3; v_gene: TRBV7-9; CDR3aa: CASSSTNPGLAEQEFSTDTQYF
abundance: NA; j_gene: TRBJ1-5; v_gene: TRBV28; CDR3aa: CASSNQGAELGNQPQHF
abundance: NA; j_gene: TRBJ2-5; v_gene: TRBV10-2; CDR3aa: CASRDNQETQYF
abundance: NA; j_gene: TRBJ2-3; v_gene: TRBV10-3; CDR3aa: CAISEGELTDTQYF
abundance: medium-sized; j_gene: TRBJ2-7; v_gene: TRBV2; CDR3aa: CASRPQGSEQYF
abundance: NA; j_gene: TRBJ2-3; v_gene: TRBV3-1; CDR3aa: CASSPTRQGGRTDTQYF
abundance: medium-sized; j_gene: TRBJ2-1; v_gene: TRBV9; CDR3aa: CASSGTGGFNEQFF
abundance: NA; j_gene: TRBJ2-7; v_gene: TRBV4-2; CDR3aa: CASSQGVEQYF
abundance: NA; j_gene: TRBJ2-1; v_gene: TRBV20-1; CDR3aa: CSARWVGNEQFF
abundance: medium-sized; j_gene: TRBJ2-3; v_gene: TRBV12-3/TRBV12-4; CDR3aa: CASSPSGGTDTQYF
abundance: NA; j_gene: TRBJ2-7; v_gene: TRBV2; CDR3aa: CASSERGTTYEQYF
abundance: NA; j_gene: TRBJ2-1; v_gene: TRBV13; CDR3aa: CASSFRRERNEQFF
abundance: NA; j_gene: TRBJ2-1; v_gene: TRBV30; CDR3aa: CAWRVLSPNEQFF
abundance: NA; j_gene: TRBJ2-3; v_gene: TRBV4-3; CDR3aa: CASSQDLASGGGTQYF
abundance: NA; j_gene: TRBJ2-4; v_gene: TRBV4-3; CDR3aa: CASSLGEGIQYF
abundance: NA; j_gene: TRBJ2-7; v_gene: TRBV15; CDR3aa: CATSREIGSSGQGTYEQYF
abundance: NA; j_gene: TRBJ2-3; v_gene: TRBV30; CDR3aa: CAWSLTGGSTDTQYF
abundance: NA; j_gene: TRBJ1-4; v_gene: TRBV7-7; CDR3aa: CASSFSQGEKLFF
abundance: NA; j_gene: TRBJ2-1; v_gene: TRBV24-1; CDR3aa: CATSDLTWDEQFF
abundance: NA; j_gene: TRBJ1-5; v_gene: TRBV20-1; CDR3aa: CSARDGQGDQPQHF
abundance: medium-sized; j_gene: TRBJ2-7; v_gene: TRBV28; CDR3aa: CASSSQGTSGNYEQYF
abundance: NA; j_gene: TRBJ2-1; v_gene: TRBV6-2/TRBV6-3; CDR3aa: CASSHGLAGTRLERAYNEQFF
abundance: NA; j_gene: TRBJ1-2; v_gene: TRBV7-9; CDR3aa: CASSQGVPYGYTF
abundance: NA; j_gene: TRBJ2-7; v_gene: TRBV7-9; CDR3aa: CASSLPGSREQYF
abundance: medium-sized; j_gene: TRBJ2-7; v_gene: TRBV4-1; CDR3aa: CASRSSVDEQYF
abundance: NA; j_gene: TRBJ2-2; v_gene: TRBV7-9; CDR3aa: CASSNGLATLTGELFF
abundance: medium-sized; j_gene: TRBJ1-4; v_gene: TRBV28; CDR3aa: CASRGPANEKLFF
abundance: NA; j_gene: TRBJ2-7; v_gene: TRBV19; CDR3aa: CASSAGDRGEQYF
abundance: NA; j_gene: TRBJ1-3; v_gene: TRBV7-3; CDR3aa: CASTLRGSSGNTIYF
abundance: NA; j_gene: TRBJ1-6; v_gene: TRBV6-5; CDR3aa: CASSSRLPKDSPLHF
abundance: NA; j_gene: TRBJ2-7; v_gene: TRBV7-9; CDR3aa: CASRGQGRSYEQYF
abundance: NA; j_gene: TRBJ2-4; v_gene: TRBV7-9; CDR3aa: CASSLAKNIQYF
abundance: medium-sized; j_gene: TRBJ2-2; v_gene: TRBV7-9; CDR3aa: CASSSSARGGNTGELFF
abundance: medium-sized; j_gene: TRBJ2-2; v_gene: TRBV27; CDR3aa: CASSLGSSAGELFF
abundance: NA; j_gene: TRBJ1-1; v_gene: TRBV25-1; CDR3aa: CASNRTSTEAFF
abundance: NA; j_gene: TRBJ2-7; v_gene: TRBV19; CDR3aa: CASSIGSTGTAFNEQYF